Below are 4 T cell receptor beta chains sequenced from a single sample in a study of OX40 agonist ivuxolimab in advanced cancers. Profiling relied on immunoSEQ multiplex PCR, and the TCRdb table lists in-frame clones only, not all of them. The sample has 100,000 or so clones, 87% seen once; the top ten hold more than 0.25%. The specimen comprised CD4+ or CD8+ T cells sorted from blood, sampled in a trial of the OX40 agonist ivuxolimab. These receptors originate from an adult with an advanced solid tumor such as melanoma, head and neck, liver or kidney cancer.

This clone was detected only a few times. This chain joins TRBV10-3 and TRBJ2-1; D ambiguous. CDR3 length: 17 amino acids. V was trimmed by 8 bases and J by 0 bases, leaving 20 bases between them. Germline V gives CDR1 ENHRY, CDR2 SYGVKD. The CDR3 spells CAIGVLRDFSSYNEQFF. Written as DNA, the CDR3 is TGTGCCATCGGGGTTTTAAGAGATTTTAGCTCCTACAATGAGCAGTTCTTC.

This clone was counted between two and nine times. The rearrangement links TRBV7-9 to TRBJ1-1; D is unclear. Per the germline V gene, CDR1 is SEHNR and CDR2 is FQNEAQ (reference sequence). The V and J ends lost 3 bases and 11 bases respectively, with 10 bases between them. The CDR3 loop spans 11 amino acids. CDR3 protein: CASSFLDVAFF. In nucleotides, the CDR3 is TGTGCCAGCAGCTTTTTGGACGTGGCTTTCTTT.

The V call is TRBV6-5, the J call TRBJ1-2; D is perhaps TRBD1 (5 bases). Germline lookup yields CDR1 MNHEY and CDR2 SVGAGI. Trimming shortened V by 4 bases and J by 6 bases, and 21 bases separated the two germline ends. CDR3 length: 16 amino acids. In nucleotides, the CDR3 is TGTGCCAGCAGTTTCGGGACGACAACCCGGGAGAATGGCTACACCTTC. Its translation: CASSFGTTTRENGYTF.

In DNA, the CDR3 is TGTGCCAGCAGCGGCAAGTGGGATCAAGAGACCCAGTACTTC. Protein sequence: CASSGKWDQETQYF. The chain combines TRBV7-6 with TRBJ2-5, with unresolved D. In germline, CDR1 is SGHVS, CDR2 FNYEAQ. Trimming removed 5 bases from V and 2 bases from J, with 12 bases in between. This CDR3 is built from 14 residues.